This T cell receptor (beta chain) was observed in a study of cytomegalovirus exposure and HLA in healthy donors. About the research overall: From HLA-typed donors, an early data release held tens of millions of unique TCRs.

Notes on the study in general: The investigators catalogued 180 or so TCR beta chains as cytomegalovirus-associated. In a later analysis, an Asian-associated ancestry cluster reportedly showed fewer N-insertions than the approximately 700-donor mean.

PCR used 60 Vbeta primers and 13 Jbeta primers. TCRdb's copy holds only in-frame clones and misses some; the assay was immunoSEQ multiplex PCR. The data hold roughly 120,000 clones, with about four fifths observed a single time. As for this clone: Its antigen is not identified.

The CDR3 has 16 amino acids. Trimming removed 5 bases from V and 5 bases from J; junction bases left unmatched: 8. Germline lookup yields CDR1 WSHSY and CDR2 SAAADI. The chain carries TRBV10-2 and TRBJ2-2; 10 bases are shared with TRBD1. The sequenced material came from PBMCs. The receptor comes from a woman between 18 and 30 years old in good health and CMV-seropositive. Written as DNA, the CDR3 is TGCGCCAGCAGTCTAATCGCGGACAGGGGGACCGGGGAGCTGTTTTTT. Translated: CASSLIADRGTGELFF.